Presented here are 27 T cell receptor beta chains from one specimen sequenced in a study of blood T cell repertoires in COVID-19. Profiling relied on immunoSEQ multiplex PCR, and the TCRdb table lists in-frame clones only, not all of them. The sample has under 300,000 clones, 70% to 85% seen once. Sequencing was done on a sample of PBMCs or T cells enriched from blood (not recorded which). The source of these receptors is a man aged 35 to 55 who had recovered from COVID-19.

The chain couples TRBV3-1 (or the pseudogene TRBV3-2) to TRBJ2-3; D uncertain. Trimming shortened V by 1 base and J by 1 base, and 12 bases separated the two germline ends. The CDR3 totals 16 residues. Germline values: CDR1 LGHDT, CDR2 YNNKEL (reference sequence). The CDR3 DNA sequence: TGTGCCAGCAGCCAAGGAGACACTCTACGCACAGATACGCAGTATTTT. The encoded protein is CASSQGDTLRTDTQYF.

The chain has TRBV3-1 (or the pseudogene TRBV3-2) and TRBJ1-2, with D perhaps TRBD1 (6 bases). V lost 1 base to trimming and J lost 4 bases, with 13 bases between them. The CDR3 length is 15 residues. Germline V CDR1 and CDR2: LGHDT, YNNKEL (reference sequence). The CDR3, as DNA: TGTGCCAGCAGCCAAGCGAAAACAGGGCCCTATGGCTACACCTTC. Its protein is CASSQAKTGPYGYTF.

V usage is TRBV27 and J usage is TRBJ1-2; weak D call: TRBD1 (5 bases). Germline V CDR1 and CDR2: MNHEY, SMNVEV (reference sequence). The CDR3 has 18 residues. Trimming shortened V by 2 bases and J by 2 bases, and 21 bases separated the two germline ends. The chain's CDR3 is CASSLRLPMGGVNYGYTF. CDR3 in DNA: TGTGCCAGCAGTTTAAGGCTACCGATGGGGGGAGTAAACTATGGCTACACCTTC.

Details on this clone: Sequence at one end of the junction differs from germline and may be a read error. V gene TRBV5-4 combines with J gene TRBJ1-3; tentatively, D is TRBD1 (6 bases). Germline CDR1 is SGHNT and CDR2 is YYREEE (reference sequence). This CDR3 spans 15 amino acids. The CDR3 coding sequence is TGTGCCAGCAGCTTGTTTGTTACAGGGAGTAAGGCGGTCTCTTTT. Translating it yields CASSLFVTGSKAVSF.

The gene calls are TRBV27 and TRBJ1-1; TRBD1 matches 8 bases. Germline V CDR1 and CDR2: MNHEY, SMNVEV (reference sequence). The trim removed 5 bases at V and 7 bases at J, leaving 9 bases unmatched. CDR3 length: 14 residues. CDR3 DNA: TGTGCCAGCAGTGCCAGGGGGCGCCGAGGTGAAGCTTTCTTT. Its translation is CASSARGRRGEAFF.

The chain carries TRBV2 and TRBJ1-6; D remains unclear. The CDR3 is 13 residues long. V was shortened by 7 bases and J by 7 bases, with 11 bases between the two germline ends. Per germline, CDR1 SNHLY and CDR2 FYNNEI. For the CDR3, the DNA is TGTGCCAGCACGACTCTGGAAAATTCACCCCTCCACTTT. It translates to CASTTLENSPLHF.

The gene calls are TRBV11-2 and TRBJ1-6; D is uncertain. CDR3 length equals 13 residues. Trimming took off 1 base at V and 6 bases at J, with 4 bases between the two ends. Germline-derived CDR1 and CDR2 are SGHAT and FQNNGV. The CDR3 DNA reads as TGTGCCAGCAGCTTAGGAGGTAATTCACCCCTCCACTTT. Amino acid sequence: CASSLGGNSPLHF. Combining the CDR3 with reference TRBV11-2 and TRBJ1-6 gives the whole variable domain EAGVAQSPRYKIIEKRQSVAFWCNPISGHATLYWYQQILGQGPKLLIQFQNNGVVDDSQLPKDRFSAERLKGVDSTLKIQPAKLEDSAVYLCASSLGGNSPLHFGNGTRLTVT.

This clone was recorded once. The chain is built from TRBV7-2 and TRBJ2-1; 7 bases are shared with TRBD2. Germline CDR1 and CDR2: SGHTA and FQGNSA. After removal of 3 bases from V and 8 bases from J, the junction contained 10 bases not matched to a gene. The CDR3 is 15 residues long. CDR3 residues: CASSFGPGGEHEQFF. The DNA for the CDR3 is TGTGCCAGCAGCTTCGGTCCGGGGGGAGAGCATGAGCAGTTCTTC.

CDR3 sequence reads: CASSEVLSRGKAYGYTF. CDR3 coding DNA: TGTGCCAGCAGTGAAGTTTTAAGCAGGGGGAAGGCCTATGGCTACACCTTC. The chain recombines TRBV6-1 with TRBJ1-2, with 7 bases identical to TRBD1. From germline, CDR1 is MNHNS and CDR2 SASEGT. This CDR3 has 17 residues. Germline trimming cut 1 base from V and 4 bases from J; bases unmatched to any gene: 12.

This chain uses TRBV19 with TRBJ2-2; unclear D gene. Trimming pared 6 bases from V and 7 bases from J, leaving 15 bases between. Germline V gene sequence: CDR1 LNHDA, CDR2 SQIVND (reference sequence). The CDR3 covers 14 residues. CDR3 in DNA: TGTGCCAGTAGGTCTCATGGCCTCGTCGGGGAGCTGTTTTTT. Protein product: CASRSHGLVGELFF.

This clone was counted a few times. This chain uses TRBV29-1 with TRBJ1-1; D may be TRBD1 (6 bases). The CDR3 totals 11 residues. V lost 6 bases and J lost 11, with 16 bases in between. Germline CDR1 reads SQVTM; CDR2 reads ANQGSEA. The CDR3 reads CSVLEGGEAFF. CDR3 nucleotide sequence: TGCAGCGTCCTCGAGGGGGGGGAGGCTTTCTTT. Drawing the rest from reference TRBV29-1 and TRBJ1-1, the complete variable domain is SAVISQKPSRDICQRGTSLTIQCQVDSQVTMMFWYRQQPGQSLTLIATANQGSEATYESGFVIDKFPISRPNLTFSTLTVSNMSPEDSSIYLCSVLEGGEAFFGQGTRLTVV.

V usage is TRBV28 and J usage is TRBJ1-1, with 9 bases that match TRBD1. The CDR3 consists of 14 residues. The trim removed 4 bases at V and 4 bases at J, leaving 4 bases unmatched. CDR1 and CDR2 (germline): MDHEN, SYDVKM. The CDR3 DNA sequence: TGTGCCAGCAGTTCAGGGACAGGGTTCACTGAAGCTTTCTTT. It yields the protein CASSSGTGFTEAFF.

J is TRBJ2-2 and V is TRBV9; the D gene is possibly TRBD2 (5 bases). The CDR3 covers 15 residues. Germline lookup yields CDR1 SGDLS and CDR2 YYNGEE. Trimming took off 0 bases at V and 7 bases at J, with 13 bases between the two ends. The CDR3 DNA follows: TGTGCCAGCAGCGTAGCTCGGGCAGACTACGGGGAGCTGTTTTTT. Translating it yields CASSVARADYGELFF.

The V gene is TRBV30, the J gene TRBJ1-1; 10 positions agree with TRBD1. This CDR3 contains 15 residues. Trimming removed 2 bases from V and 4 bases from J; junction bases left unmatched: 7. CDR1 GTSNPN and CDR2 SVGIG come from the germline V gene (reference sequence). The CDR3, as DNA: TGTGCCTGGAGTAGTCCCGGGACAGGGGCCACTGAAGCTTTCTTT. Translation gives CAWSSPGTGATEAFF.

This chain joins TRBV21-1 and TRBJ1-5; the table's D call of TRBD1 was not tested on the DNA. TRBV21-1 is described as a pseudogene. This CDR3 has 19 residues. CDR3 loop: CASSTSSTGGKNPNQPQHF. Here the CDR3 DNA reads TGTGCCAGCAGCACCTCCTCGACAGGGGGGAAAAACCCCAATCAGCCCCAGCATTTT.

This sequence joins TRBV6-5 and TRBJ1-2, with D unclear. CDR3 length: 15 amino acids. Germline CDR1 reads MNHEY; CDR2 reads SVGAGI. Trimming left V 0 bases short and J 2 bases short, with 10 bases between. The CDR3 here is CASSYSRGGNYGYTF. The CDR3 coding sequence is TGTGCCAGCAGTTACTCCCGGGGAGGGAACTATGGCTACACCTTC.

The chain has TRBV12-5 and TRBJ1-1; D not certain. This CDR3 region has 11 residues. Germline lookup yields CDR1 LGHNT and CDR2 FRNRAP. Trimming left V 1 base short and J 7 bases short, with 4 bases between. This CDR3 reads CASGLASEAFF. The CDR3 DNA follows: TGTGCTAGTGGTTTGGCCAGTGAAGCTTTCTTT.

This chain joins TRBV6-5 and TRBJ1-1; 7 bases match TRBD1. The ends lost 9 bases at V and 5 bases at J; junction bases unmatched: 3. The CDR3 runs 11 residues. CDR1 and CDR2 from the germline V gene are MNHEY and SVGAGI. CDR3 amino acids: CASIRGTEAFF. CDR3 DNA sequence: TGTGCCAGTATCAGGGGGACTGAAGCTTTCTTT.

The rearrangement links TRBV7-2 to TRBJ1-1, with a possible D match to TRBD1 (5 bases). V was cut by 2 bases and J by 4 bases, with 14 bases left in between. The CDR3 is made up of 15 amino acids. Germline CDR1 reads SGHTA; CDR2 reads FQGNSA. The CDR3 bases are TGTGCCAGCAGCTTAATGTGGGGGGAGGGCACTGAAGCTTTCTTT. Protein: CASSLMWGEGTEAFF.

The CDR3 here is CASSSDSGRLSKAFF. For the CDR3, the DNA is TGTGCCAGCAGCTCGGACTCTGGGCGGCTTAGTAAAGCTTTCTTT. The chain employs TRBV5-4 and TRBJ1-1; D is unresolved. V was pared by 3 bases and J by 9 bases, with 21 bases between. Germline V gene lookup returns CDR1 SGHNT and CDR2 YYREEE (reference sequence). This CDR3 is built from 15 residues.

The CDR3, as DNA: TGCGCCAGCAGCCCCGGCACCCAAACCCACTATGGTGGCTACACCTTC. Amino acid sequence: CASSPGTQTHYGGYTF. The chain uses TRBV5-1 and TRBJ1-2; D not certain. The CDR3 totals 16 residues. With 4 bases removed from V and 7 bases from J, the gap between germline ends came to 23 bases. In germline, CDR1 is SGHRS, CDR2 YFSETQ.

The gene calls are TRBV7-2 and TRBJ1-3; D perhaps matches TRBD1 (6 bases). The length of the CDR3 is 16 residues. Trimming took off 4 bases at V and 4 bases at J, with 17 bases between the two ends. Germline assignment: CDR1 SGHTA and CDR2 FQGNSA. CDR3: CASSSHNRALGNTIYF. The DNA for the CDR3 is TGTGCCAGCAGCTCCCATAACAGGGCTTTGGGAAACACCATATATTTT.

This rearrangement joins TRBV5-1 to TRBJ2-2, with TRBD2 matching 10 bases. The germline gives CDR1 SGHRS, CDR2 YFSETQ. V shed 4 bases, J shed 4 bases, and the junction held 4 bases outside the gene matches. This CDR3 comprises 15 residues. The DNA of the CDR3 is TGCGCCAGCAGCGGGATAGCGGGAGGCACCGGGGAGCTGTTTTTT. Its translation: CASSGIAGGTGELFF. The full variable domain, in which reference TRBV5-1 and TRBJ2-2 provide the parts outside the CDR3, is KAGVTQTPRYLIKTRGQQVTLSCSPISGHRSVSWYQQTPGQGLQFLFEYFSETQRNKGNFPGRFSGRQFSNSRSEMNVSTLELGDSALYLCASSGIAGGTGELFFGEGSRLTVL.

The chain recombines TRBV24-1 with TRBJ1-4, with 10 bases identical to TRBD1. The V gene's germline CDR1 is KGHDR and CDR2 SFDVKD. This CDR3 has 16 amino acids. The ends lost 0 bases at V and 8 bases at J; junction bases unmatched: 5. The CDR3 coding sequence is TGTGCCACCAGTGATTTGCCGGACAGGGGGGTGGAAAAACTGTTTTTT. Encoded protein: CATSDLPDRGVEKLFF.

In nucleotides, the CDR3 is TGTGCCAGCAGCTTCGCTGGCCCGAACACTGAAGCTTTCTTT. Protein sequence: CASSFAGPNTEAFF. The chain is built from TRBV7-3 and TRBJ1-1; D gene unclear. V was pared by 3 bases and J by 1 base, with 9 bases between. Looked up from germline, CDR1 is SGHTA and CDR2 is FQGTGA. The CDR3 sequence is 14 residues long.

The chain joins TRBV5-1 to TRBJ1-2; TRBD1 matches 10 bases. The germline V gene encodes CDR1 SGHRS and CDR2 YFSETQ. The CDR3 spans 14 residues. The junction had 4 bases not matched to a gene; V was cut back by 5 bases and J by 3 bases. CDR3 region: CASRQGTGDYGYTF. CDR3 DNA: TGCGCCAGCAGGCAAGGGACAGGGGACTATGGCTACACCTTC.

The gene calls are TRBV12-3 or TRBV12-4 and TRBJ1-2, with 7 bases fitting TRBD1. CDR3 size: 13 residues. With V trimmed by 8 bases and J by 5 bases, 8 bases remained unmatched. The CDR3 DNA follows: TGTGCCAGCTCGGGAGGGGGCCCGTATGGCTACACCTTC. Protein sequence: CASSGGGPYGYTF.